A single sample is the source of the 5 T cell receptor beta chains below, sequenced in a study of cytomegalovirus exposure and HLA in healthy donors. The PCR employed 60 Vbeta primers together with 13 Jbeta primers. Sequencing used immunoSEQ multiplex PCR; TCRdb keeps in-frame clones, though not all of them. This table holds 100,000 or so clones, roughly 13% found once. Sequenced: PBMCs. The receptors were gathered from a man between 40 and 49 years old in good health and CMV-seropositive.

This chain connects TRBV19 to TRBJ1-5; D not resolved. This CDR3 is built from 13 residues. Between the trimmed V and J ends, which lost 0 bases and 4 bases, there was a span of 4 bases. The V gene's germline CDR1 is LNHDA and CDR2 SQIVND (reference sequence). The CDR3 coding sequence is TGTGCCAGTAGTATAGATGCGAATCAGCCCCAGCATTTT. It yields the protein CASSIDANQPQHF.

This clone was observed a few times. This chain links TRBV4-1 with TRBJ2-7; D remains unclear. V lost 1 base and J lost 2, with 6 bases in between. The CDR3 spans 13 residues. The germline gives CDR1 MGHRA, CDR2 YSYEKL. The CDR3 is CASSQGLPYEQYF. The DNA for the CDR3 is TGCGCCAGCAGCCAAGGGCTGCCCTACGAGCAGTACTTC.

The sample holds a few counts of this clone. The chain recombines TRBV7-4 with TRBJ2-7; 10 nucleotides agree with TRBD2. Germline V gene sequence: CDR1 SGHVT, CDR2 SQSDAQ. The CDR3 has 16 amino acids. After removal of 5 bases from V and 4 bases from J, the junction contained 11 bases not matched to a gene. The DNA for the CDR3 is TGTGCCAGCAGCCCCCCCCCGTGGACTAGCGGATACGAGCAGTACTTC. This encodes CASSPPPWTSGYEQYF.

Only a few counts were recorded for this clone. The chain joins TRBV28 to TRBJ2-7; 7 bases are a match to TRBD2. Germline CDR1 MDHEN, CDR2 SYDVKM. The CDR3 length is 15 residues. V lost 6 bases and J lost 5; bases outside the gene matches: 13. The CDR3 sequence is CASSASLGGRNEQYF. The CDR3, as DNA: TGTGCCAGCAGCGCGTCTTTGGGGGGGAGGAACGAGCAGTACTTC. The complete variable domain, with remaining parts taken from reference TRBV28 and TRBJ2-7, reads DVKVTQSSRYLVKRTGEKVFLECVQDMDHENMFWYRQDPGLGLRLIYFSYDVKMKEKGDIPEGYSVSREKKERFSLILESASTNQTSMYLCASSASLGGRNEQYFGPGTRLTVT.

The chain employs TRBV9 and TRBJ1-5; TRBD1 might be the D (6 bases). CDR1 is SGDLS and CDR2 is YYNGEE in the germline V gene. This CDR3 is built from 13 residues. Trimming removed 4 bases from V and 7 bases from J, with 12 bases in between. The CDR3 nucleotides read TGTGCCAGCAGCTCAACAGGGACCCAGCCCCAGCATTTT. Amino acids: CASSSTGTQPQHF.